These T cell receptor beta chains were read from a single sample in a study of blood T cell repertoires in COVID-19. Sequenced by immunoSEQ multiplex PCR; TCRdb stores in-frame clones only, minus some. This sample carries approximately 60,000 clones, roughly 76% of them seen once, and the ten largest clones take 40% to 60%. Source material: peripheral blood. All receptors derive from a woman aged 80 or over with acute or convalescent COVID-19. Each CDR3 is given with its conserved first and last residue. The order of the fields is V gene, D gene, clone size, J gene, CDR3 protein, CDR3 DNA. The D gene is left open where the match is weak. Size values are once, few and many counts, or a class for expanded clones, and some rows have none.

>TRBV19|-|-|TRBJ2-1
CASSIGGTYYNEQFF
TGTGCCAGTAGTATCGGCGGGACCTACTACAATGAGCAGTTCTTC
>TRBV5-1|TRBD1|once|TRBJ2-7
CASSLDFGQGGYEQYF
TGCGCCAGCAGCTTGGATTTCGGACAGGGCGGTTACGAGCAGTACTTC
>TRBV2|TRBD2|-|TRBJ2-3
CASSEVVRLADSTDTQYF
TGTGCCAGCAGTGAAGTCGTGAGGCTAGCGGACAGCACAGATACGCAGTATTTT
>TRBV2|-|few|TRBJ1-5
CASAGGTHSNQPQHF
TGTGCCAGCGCCGGGGGGACACATAGCAATCAGCCCCAGCATTTT
>TRBV7-2|TRBD1|-|TRBJ2-5
CASSLQGAETQYF
TGTGCCAGCAGCTTACAGGGGGCAGAGACCCAGTACTTC
>TRBV6-6|-|-|TRBJ2-3
CASSYDGSRADTQYF
TGTGCCAGCAGTTACGACGGGAGCAGGGCAGATACGCAGTATTTT
>TRBV2|TRBD1|-|TRBJ1-3
CASRGTGWGRGTIYF
TGTGCCAGCAGGGGGACAGGTTGGGGTAGAGGCACCATATATTTT
>TRBV18|TRBD1|-|TRBJ1-2
CASSRDRDTYGYTF
TGTGCCAGCTCTCGGGACAGGGATACCTATGGCTACACCTTC
>TRBV19|-|-|TRBJ1-1
CASRKGGNTEAFF
TGTGCCAGTAGAAAAGGGGGTAACACTGAAGCTTTCTTT
>TRBV6-5|TRBD1|-|TRBJ1-2
CASSRPDRGSGYTF
TGTGCCAGCAGTCGGCCCGACAGGGGCAGCGGCTACACCTTC
>TRBV15|-|-|TRBJ1-2
CATSSNRGWTLWF
TGTGCCACCAGCAGTAATAGAGGGTGGACCTTATGGTTC
>TRBV4-2|-|-|TRBJ1-5
CASSQERRGGQPQHF
TGTGCCAGCAGCCAAGAAAGGCGGGGAGGTCAGCCCCAGCATTTT
>TRBV2|-|-|TRBJ2-7
CASSPEGVPTYEQYF
TGTGCCAGCAGTCCAGAGGGAGTCCCGACGTACGAGCAGTACTTC